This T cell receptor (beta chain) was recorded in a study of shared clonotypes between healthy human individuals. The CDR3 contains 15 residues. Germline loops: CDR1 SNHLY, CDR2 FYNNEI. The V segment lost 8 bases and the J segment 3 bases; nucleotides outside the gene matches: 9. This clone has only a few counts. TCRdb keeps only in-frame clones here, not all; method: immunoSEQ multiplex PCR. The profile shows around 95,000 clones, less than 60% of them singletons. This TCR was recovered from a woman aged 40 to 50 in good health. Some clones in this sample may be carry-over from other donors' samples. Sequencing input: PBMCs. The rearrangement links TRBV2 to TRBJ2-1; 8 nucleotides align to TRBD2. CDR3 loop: CASHRGLAIYNEQFF. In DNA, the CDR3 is TGTGCCAGCCACCGCGGACTAGCAATCTACAATGAGCAGTTCTTC.